This TCR beta chain was identified in a study of shared clonotypes between healthy human individuals. Trimming took 4 bases from V and 3 from J, leaving 12 bases between them. The CDR3 consists of 14 residues. Germline V gene data show CDR1 as MNHEY and CDR2 as SVGAGI. Replicate sorted-subset PCRs were loaded with 150 to 250 ng DNA, tens of thousands of T cell genomes. Under the authors' procedure: ImmunoSEQ junction-only sequences lacked quality scores, so their filtering differed. Data came from immunoSEQ multiplex PCR; TCRdb stores just in-frame clones and leaves some out. V, J and clone size were drawn from that table, and D and trimming were deduced from the DNA. The data show millions of clones, approximately 95% seen once. A remark on this clone: What it binds is not known.

It was CD45RO-negative cells, positively selected for CCR7, that made up naive CD8 cells, with terminally differentiated effector memory CD45RA+ cells excluded. Study-wide points: It was only blood that was sampled, and tissue repertoires likely differ.

The specimen sequenced was naive CD8+ T cells sorted from blood. The TCR originated in a man aged 18 to 29 in good health. The chain has TRBV6-5 and TRBJ1-1; D might be TRBD1 (5 bases). DNA of the CDR3: TGTGCCAGCAGTTCGGCGGACACATACACTGAAGCTTTCTTT. Protein product: CASSSADTYTEAFF.